This T cell receptor beta chain was identified in a study of T cells in Graves' hyperthyroidism and ophthalmopathy. Notes on this clonotype: A much larger clone differs from this one at a single base, so this may be a read error. In this CDR3 the conserved last residue, phenylalanine or tryptophan, is missing, so a read error is likely.

The ends were cut back, 5 bases at V and 4 bases at J, with 14 bases in the middle. The CDR3 is 14 residues long. Germline lookup yields CDR1 SEHNR and CDR2 FQNEAQ (reference sequence). Amplified TCR beta CDR3 regions derived from RNA transcripts. HTBI primers were the set used in a first-round RT-PCR of the TCR CDR3. TCRdb analysed the multiplex PCR reads with MiXCR anew, one entry per CDR3 protein. Found here are a few hundred thousand distinct CDR3 sequences, 16% of them singletons; the top ten hold under 3.5%. The V and J genes are TRBV7-9 and TRBJ1-1, with D unclear. The receptor was derived from a middle-aged woman with Graves' ophthalmopathy. Sequenced sample: blood. CDR3 bases: TGTGCCAGCAGCCAAACTTCTAAATTCACTGAAGCTTTCCTT. It encodes CASSQTSKFTEAFL.